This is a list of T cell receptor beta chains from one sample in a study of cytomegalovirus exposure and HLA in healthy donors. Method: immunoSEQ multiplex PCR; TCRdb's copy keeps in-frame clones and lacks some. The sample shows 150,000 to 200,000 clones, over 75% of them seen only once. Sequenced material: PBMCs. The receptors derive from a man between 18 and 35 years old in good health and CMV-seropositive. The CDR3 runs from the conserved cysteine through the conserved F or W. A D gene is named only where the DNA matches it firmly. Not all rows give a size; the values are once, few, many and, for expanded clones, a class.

cdr3_aa: CASSLDVGGEQYF
cdr3_nt: TGTGCCAGCAGCTTAGATGTGGGAGGCGAGCAGTACTTC
d_call: NA
clone_size: NA
v_call: TRBV7-9
j_call: TRBJ2-7

cdr3_aa: CASSFRGVGNQPQHF
cdr3_nt: TGTGCCAGCAGCTTCCGGGGGGTCGGCAATCAGCCCCAGCATTTT
d_call: NA
clone_size: few
v_call: TRBV5-6
j_call: TRBJ1-5

cdr3_aa: CASSRQDFTDTQYF
cdr3_nt: TGTGCCAGTAGTCGACAGGACTTCACAGATACGCAGTATTTT
d_call: NA
clone_size: NA
v_call: TRBV19
j_call: TRBJ2-3

cdr3_aa: CSYKPGYNEQFF
cdr3_nt: TGCAGCTATAAGCCAGGATACAATGAGCAGTTCTTC
d_call: NA
clone_size: NA
v_call: TRBV29-1
j_call: TRBJ2-1

cdr3_aa: CASSSYSSRETQYF
cdr3_nt: TGTGCCAGCAGCAGTTACAGTAGTAGGGAGACCCAGTACTTC
d_call: NA
clone_size: NA
v_call: TRBV11-2
j_call: TRBJ2-5

cdr3_aa: CASSRDRTGVGNTIYF
cdr3_nt: TGTGCCAGCAGCCGGGACAGAACAGGGGTCGGAAACACCATATATTTT
d_call: TRBD1
clone_size: NA
v_call: TRBV7-6
j_call: TRBJ1-3

cdr3_aa: CASTWDRVYEQYF
cdr3_nt: TGTGCCAGCACCTGGGACAGGGTCTACGAGCAGTACTTC
d_call: TRBD1
clone_size: NA
v_call: TRBV6-1
j_call: TRBJ2-7

cdr3_aa: CASSPLGQGKNTEAFF
cdr3_nt: TGTGCCAGCTCACCTTTAGGACAGGGGAAGAACACTGAAGCTTTCTTT
d_call: TRBD1
clone_size: once
v_call: TRBV18
j_call: TRBJ1-1

cdr3_aa: CASSPLTSGGVGELFF
cdr3_nt: TGTGCCAGCTCACCCCTCACTAGCGGGGGCGTCGGGGAGCTGTTTTTT
d_call: TRBD2
clone_size: NA
v_call: TRBV18
j_call: TRBJ2-2

cdr3_aa: CASSVRGDSGYGYTF
cdr3_nt: TGTGCCAGCAGTGTCCGTGGGGACAGTGGATATGGCTACACCTTC
d_call: TRBD1
clone_size: NA
v_call: TRBV9
j_call: TRBJ1-2

cdr3_aa: CASSKERGRNTGELFF
cdr3_nt: TGCGCCAGCAGTAAGGAGCGGGGGAGAAACACCGGGGAGCTGTTTTTT
d_call: TRBD2
clone_size: NA
v_call: TRBV5-1
j_call: TRBJ2-2

cdr3_aa: CASSIDPTSGGPHRETQYF
cdr3_nt: TGTGCCAGTAGTATAGACCCAACTAGCGGGGGGCCCCACCGAGAGACCCAGTACTTC
d_call: TRBD2
clone_size: once
v_call: TRBV19
j_call: TRBJ2-5

cdr3_aa: CASSLGRSNTEAFF
cdr3_nt: TGTGCCAGCAGTTTGGGCAGATCGAACACTGAAGCTTTCTTT
d_call: NA
clone_size: NA
v_call: TRBV27
j_call: TRBJ1-1

cdr3_aa: CASSVDPAGVMETQYF
cdr3_nt: TGTGCCAGCAGCGTAGACCCAGCGGGGGTTATGGAGACCCAGTACTTC
d_call: TRBD2
clone_size: NA
v_call: TRBV9
j_call: TRBJ2-5

cdr3_aa: CASTSFGLAGHNTQYF
cdr3_nt: TGTGCCAGTACCTCCTTCGGACTAGCGGGGCACAATACGCAGTATTTT
d_call: TRBD2
clone_size: once
v_call: TRBV19
j_call: TRBJ2-3

cdr3_aa: CARQDRGCGEKLFF
cdr3_nt: TGTGCCAGACAGGACAGGGGGTGTGGTGAAAAACTGTTTTTT
d_call: TRBD1
clone_size: NA
v_call: TRBV18
j_call: TRBJ1-4

cdr3_aa: CASSEETGRQNIQYF
cdr3_nt: TGTGCCAGCAGTGAAGAAACAGGGCGGCAAAACATTCAGTACTTC
d_call: NA
clone_size: once
v_call: TRBV2
j_call: TRBJ2-4

cdr3_aa: CASSGSGRTTDTQYF
cdr3_nt: TGTGCCAGCAGCGGCTCAGGGCGAACGACAGATACGCAGTATTTT
d_call: NA
clone_size: NA
v_call: TRBV9
j_call: TRBJ2-3

cdr3_aa: CASSVRLAGATTDTQYF
cdr3_nt: TGCGCCAGCAGCGTAAGACTAGCGGGGGCCACCACAGATACGCAGTATTTT
d_call: TRBD2
clone_size: NA
v_call: TRBV5-1
j_call: TRBJ2-3

cdr3_aa: CASSVDRTSVHTQYF
cdr3_nt: TGTGCCAGCAGCGTAGACAGGACTAGCGTCCATACGCAGTATTTT
d_call: TRBD2
clone_size: NA
v_call: TRBV9
j_call: TRBJ2-3

cdr3_aa: CAWSLGQKETQYF
cdr3_nt: TGTGCCTGGAGTCTCGGACAAAAGGAGACCCAGTACTTC
d_call: NA
clone_size: NA
v_call: TRBV30
j_call: TRBJ2-5

cdr3_aa: CASSQGPGPSTDTQYF
cdr3_nt: TGCGCCAGCAGCCAAGGGCCAGGGCCTAGCACAGATACGCAGTATTTT
d_call: NA
clone_size: NA
v_call: TRBV4-1
j_call: TRBJ2-3

cdr3_aa: CASSPLRSVRPQETQYF
cdr3_nt: TGTGCCAGCAGCCCACTCCGGTCTGTCAGGCCTCAAGAGACCCAGTACTTC
d_call: NA
clone_size: once
v_call: TRBV7-9
j_call: TRBJ2-5

cdr3_aa: CASSDRAGANEQYF
cdr3_nt: TGTGCCAGCAGTGACCGGGCGGGGGCCAACGAGCAGTACTTC
d_call: NA
clone_size: once
v_call: TRBV2
j_call: TRBJ2-7

cdr3_aa: CASSPDWETQYF
cdr3_nt: TGTGCCAGCAGCCCCGACTGGGAGACCCAGTACTTC
d_call: NA
clone_size: NA
v_call: TRBV7-9
j_call: TRBJ2-5

cdr3_aa: CASSLAPDGNNEQFF
cdr3_nt: TGTGCCAGCAGCTTGGCTCCAGACGGGAACAATGAGCAGTTCTTC
d_call: NA
clone_size: NA
v_call: TRBV5-4
j_call: TRBJ2-1

cdr3_aa: CASSSLPGLGYNEQFF
cdr3_nt: TGCGCCAGCAGCAGCCTACCGGGACTAGGCTACAATGAGCAGTTCTTC
d_call: TRBD2
clone_size: NA
v_call: TRBV5-1
j_call: TRBJ2-1

cdr3_aa: CASSPRPGLASSYNEQFF
cdr3_nt: TGTGCCAGCAGTCCGAGACCGGGACTAGCATCCTCCTACAATGAGCAGTTCTTC
d_call: TRBD2
clone_size: NA
v_call: TRBV7-2
j_call: TRBJ2-1

cdr3_aa: CASSQVGVNTEAFF
cdr3_nt: TGCGCCAGCAGCCAAGTCGGGGTGAACACTGAAGCTTTCTTT
d_call: NA
clone_size: NA
v_call: TRBV4-1
j_call: TRBJ1-1

cdr3_aa: CAWSLQGNEQFF
cdr3_nt: TGTGCCTGGAGTCTTCAGGGTAATGAGCAGTTCTTC
d_call: NA
clone_size: NA
v_call: TRBV30
j_call: TRBJ2-1

cdr3_aa: CASSASGVPEAFF
cdr3_nt: TGTGCCAGCAGTGCCTCCGGGGTCCCTGAAGCTTTCTTT
d_call: NA
clone_size: NA
v_call: TRBV2
j_call: TRBJ1-1

cdr3_aa: CASTFPRGYGYTF
cdr3_nt: TGTGCCAGCACCTTCCCAAGGGGGTATGGCTACACCTTC
d_call: NA
clone_size: NA
v_call: TRBV21-1
j_call: TRBJ1-2

cdr3_aa: CASSYWRDTEAFF
cdr3_nt: TGTGCCAGCAGTTATTGGCGGGACACTGAAGCTTTCTTT
d_call: NA
clone_size: NA
v_call: TRBV6-6
j_call: TRBJ1-1

cdr3_aa: CASRIRGGLGTQYF
cdr3_nt: TGTGCCAGCAGGATTCGGGGGGGCCTAGGTACGCAGTATTTT
d_call: TRBD2
clone_size: NA
v_call: TRBV5-4
j_call: TRBJ2-3

cdr3_aa: CASSDGTGESKNIQYF
cdr3_nt: TGTGCCAGCAGCGACGGGACAGGGGAGTCCAAAAACATTCAGTACTTC
d_call: TRBD1
clone_size: NA
v_call: TRBV9
j_call: TRBJ2-4

cdr3_aa: CASSVGPGGSGANVLTF
cdr3_nt: TGTGCCAGCAGTGTCGGGCCAGGGGGCTCTGGGGCCAACGTCCTGACTTTC
d_call: TRBD1
clone_size: NA
v_call: TRBV2
j_call: TRBJ2-6

cdr3_aa: CASSEEVLGAHILETQYF
cdr3_nt: TGTGCCAGCAGTGAAGAGGTTTTGGGGGCCCATATACTAGAGACCCAGTACTTC
d_call: NA
clone_size: NA
v_call: TRBV6-1
j_call: TRBJ2-5

cdr3_aa: CASSQDPGTQYF
cdr3_nt: TGCGCCAGCAGCCAAGATCCGGGTACGCAGTATTTT
d_call: NA
clone_size: NA
v_call: TRBV4-1
j_call: TRBJ2-3

cdr3_aa: CASSAKGLAGGQRQYF
cdr3_nt: TGTGCCAGCAGCGCAAAGGGACTAGCGGGGGGGCAACGGCAGTACTTC
d_call: TRBD2
clone_size: NA
v_call: TRBV7-2
j_call: TRBJ2-7

cdr3_aa: CASSSGGDSPLHF
cdr3_nt: TGTGCCAGCAGCTCAGGGGGCGACTCACCCCTCCACTTT
d_call: TRBD1
clone_size: NA
v_call: TRBV7-9
j_call: TRBJ1-6

cdr3_aa: CASSHSPDMGEQYF
cdr3_nt: TGTGCCAGCTCCCACTCCCCGGACATGGGCGAGCAGTACTTC
d_call: NA
clone_size: NA
v_call: TRBV4-2
j_call: TRBJ2-7

cdr3_aa: CASSQGLSSQETQYF
cdr3_nt: TGTGCTAGCAGCCAGGGACTCTCCTCCCAAGAGACCCAGTACTTC
d_call: NA
clone_size: NA
v_call: TRBV7-7
j_call: TRBJ2-5

cdr3_aa: CASSLSPGQNTGELFF
cdr3_nt: TGTGCCAGCAGCTTATCTCCGGGACAAAACACCGGGGAGCTGTTTTTT
d_call: NA
clone_size: NA
v_call: TRBV7-3
j_call: TRBJ2-2